The 6 T cell receptor beta chains below all came from one sample that was sequenced in a study of OX40 agonist ivuxolimab in advanced cancers. Sequencing used immunoSEQ multiplex PCR; TCRdb keeps in-frame clones, though not all of them. The data show tens of thousands of clones, with 77% seen just once and around 19% held by the top ten. The specimen comprised CD4+ or CD8+ T cells sorted from blood, sampled in a trial of the OX40 agonist ivuxolimab. All receptors derive from an adult with an advanced solid tumor such as melanoma, head and neck, liver or kidney cancer.

The J gene is TRBJ1-1, the V gene TRBV15; no clear D. Trimming cost V 0 bases and J 10 bases, with 9 bases left between them. The germline CDR1 and CDR2 sequences are LNHNV and YYDKDF (reference sequence). The CDR3 totals 12 residues. The DNA for the CDR3 is TGTGCCACCAGCAGAGAAACGACACTAGCTTTCTTT. Amino acid sequence: CATSRETTLAFF.

J is TRBJ2-1 and V is TRBV7-6, with 10 bases aligning to TRBD2. The CDR3 totals 17 residues. CDR1 is SGHVS and CDR2 is FNYEAQ in the germline V gene. The ends lost 5 bases at V and 4 bases at J; junction bases unmatched: 11. The CDR3 DNA reads as TGTGCCAGCAGCGCCAGAAGCGGGAGGGGGGAGTACAATGAGCAGTTCTTC. As protein: CASSARSGRGEYNEQFF.

V is TRBV4-2 and J is TRBJ2-2, with 8 bases lining up with TRBD1. Germline V lookup: CDR1 LGHNA, CDR2 YNFKEQ. The CDR3 has 14 amino acids. The V and J ends lost 6 bases and 7 bases, in that order; junction bases with no gene match: 7. Here the CDR3 DNA reads TGTGCCAGCAGTCGGACAGGGCAGGGCGGGGAGCTGTTTTTT. This encodes CASSRTGQGGELFF.

The rearrangement joins TRBV5-4 to TRBJ2-6, with 8 bases identical to TRBD1. This CDR3 is 15 amino acids long. The germline gives CDR1 SGHNT, CDR2 YYREEE (reference sequence). Trimming took 3 bases from V and 5 from J; bases not matched to a gene: 4. CDR3: CASSSRDRWANVLTF. DNA for the CDR3: TGTGCCAGCAGCTCTCGGGACAGGTGGGCCAACGTCCTGACTTTC. Based on the CDR3 plus reference TRBV5-4 and TRBJ2-6, the full variable domain is ETGVTQSPTHLIKTRGQQVTLRCSSQSGHNTVSWYQQALGQGPQFIFQYYREEENGRGNFPPRFSGLQFPNYSSELNVNALELDDSALYLCASSSRDRWANVLTFGAGSRLTVL.

This clone was counted only a few times. J is TRBJ2-2 and V is TRBV28; 14 bases align to TRBD2. Germline V gene sequence: CDR1 MDHEN, CDR2 SYDVKM. J was trimmed by 4 bases and V by 5 bases; bases with no gene match: 9. This CDR3 comprises 18 residues. For the CDR3, the DNA is TGTGCCAGCAGTGCGCCGGGACTAGCGGGAGCGGGCACCGGGGAGCTGTTTTTT. As protein: CASSAPGLAGAGTGELFF.

J is TRBJ1-4 and V is TRBV28; maybe TRBD1 (6 bases). The length of the CDR3 is 15 residues. Germline V gene data show CDR1 as MDHEN and CDR2 as SYDVKM. V lost 4 bases and J lost 8, with 17 bases in between. CDR3 sequence reads: CASSSLQGGGEKLFF. The CDR3 DNA follows: TGTGCCAGCAGTTCGTTACAGGGAGGAGGGGAAAAACTGTTTTTT.